Sequencing of this T cell receptor beta chain was carried out in a study of metastatic and nonmetastatic thyroid tumors. Study background: A comparison of repertoires was made across blood and tumor or nodule tissue from malignant and benign thyroid patients.

There were no patients who had received any treatment before thyroid surgery. Study-level results: Reportedly, malignant thyroid tumors had significantly higher TCR beta diversity than benign nodules, in blood and tumor.

Details on this clone: Its specificity is unknown.

Under the authors' procedure: The study built a papillary thyroid cancer distant-metastasis classifier from CDR3 differences across clinicopathological groups. TCRdb reassembled clones from the PCR reads with MiXCR. TCRdb's processing, not the authors', yielded these V and J calls. This sample has around 15,000 clones, with roughly a quarter found just once. The ends were cut back, 4 bases at V and 2 bases at J, with 15 bases in the middle. This CDR3 has 16 residues. Germline V gene sequence: CDR1 MNHEY, CDR2 SVGEGT. This clonotype was sampled from a male donor with papillary thyroid cancer or a benign thyroid nodule (not recorded which). Some clones in this sample may be carry-over from other donors' samples. The specimen was tumor tissue. V usage is TRBV6-2 or TRBV6-3 and J usage is TRBJ1-5; possible D gene TRBD1, 5 bases. Here the CDR3 DNA reads TGTGCCAGCAGTTTAGGGGTGCTCGCGCGCAATCAGCCCCAGCATTTT. Its protein is CASSLGVLARNQPQHF.